In its sample, the clone carrying this T cell receptor (beta chain) was seen a few times. Per the authors' pipeline: For nucleated cells, counts were estimated from reference gene primer amplification. Measured with immunoSEQ multiplex PCR; TCRdb has only the in-frame clones, and not every one. D and trimming come from the DNA, and the V and J calls and clone size come from that table. The sample gives 75,000 to 100,000 clones, over 80% of which show up once; 25% to 35% is in the top ten. CDR1 and CDR2 from the germline V gene are LGHNA and YNFKEQ. V shed 3 bases and J shed 7 bases, with 11 bases lying between them. This CDR3 is built from 13 residues. These data are taken from a study of blood T cell repertoires in COVID-19.

The clonotype was recovered from a woman older than 75 with acute or convalescent COVID-19. Sequenced input: peripheral blood. The chain recombines TRBV4-2 with TRBJ2-3; D may be TRBD1 (6 bases). The CDR3 nucleotides read TGTGCCAGCAGCCATCAGGGGCAAAATACGCAGTATTTT. This sequence encodes CASSHQGQNTQYF.